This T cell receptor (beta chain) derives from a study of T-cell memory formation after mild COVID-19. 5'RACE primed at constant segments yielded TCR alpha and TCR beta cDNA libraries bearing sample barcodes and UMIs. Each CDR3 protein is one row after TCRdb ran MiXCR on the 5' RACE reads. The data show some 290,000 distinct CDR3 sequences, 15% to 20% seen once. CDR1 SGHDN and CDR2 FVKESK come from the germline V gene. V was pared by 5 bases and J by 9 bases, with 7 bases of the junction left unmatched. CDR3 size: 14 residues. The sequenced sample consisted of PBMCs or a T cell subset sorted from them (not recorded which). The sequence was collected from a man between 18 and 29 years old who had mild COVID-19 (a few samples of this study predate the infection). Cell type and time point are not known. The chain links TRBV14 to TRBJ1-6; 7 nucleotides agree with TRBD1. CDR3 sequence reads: CASSYDRVISPLHF. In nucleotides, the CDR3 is TGTGCCAGCAGCTACGACAGGGTCATTTCACCCCTCCACTTT.